These 25 T cell receptor beta chains were sequenced from one sample in a study of blood T cell repertoires in COVID-19. Measured with immunoSEQ multiplex PCR; TCRdb has only the in-frame clones, and not every one. The sample comprises 150,000 or so clones, under 85% of which are singletons, and approximately 0.63% rests with the top ten. Input material: peripheral blood. These receptors all stem from a man between 60 and 70 years old with COVID-19, enrolled during active disease.

The rearrangement uses TRBV6-5 and TRBJ1-4; 10 bases align to TRBD1. V gave up 7 bases and J gave up 7 bases; unmatched junction bases: 3. This CDR3 is 13 amino acids long. Germline CDR1 and CDR2: MNHEY and SVGAGI. In DNA, the CDR3 is TGTGCCAGCAAGACAGGGGGCTCTGAAAAACTGTTTTTT. Protein product: CASKTGGSEKLFF.

The chain links TRBV18 to TRBJ1-3; possible D gene TRBD1, 5 bases. The CDR3 is 16 residues long. Germline V gene lookup returns CDR1 KGHSH and CDR2 LQKENI. The V end was cut by 4 bases, the J end by 0 bases, with 13 bases between. CDR3 sequence (DNA): TGTGCCAGCTCACGTGCGGGGACTTACTCTGGAAACACCATATATTTT. This gives the protein CASSRAGTYSGNTIYF.

Comment on this clone: In the same sample, other DNA sequences code for this CDR3. The chain uses TRBV25-1 and TRBJ2-7; 12 bases map to TRBD2. V gave up 3 bases and J gave up 4 bases; unmatched junction bases: 1. Germline V gene data show CDR1 as MGHDK and CDR2 as SYGVNS. This CDR3 is 14 amino acids long. This CDR3 is CASSETSGSYEQYF. For the CDR3, the DNA is TGTGCCAGCAGTGAGACTAGCGGGAGTTACGAGCAGTACTTC.

V usage is TRBV25-1 and J usage is TRBJ2-2, with a tentative D call TRBD1 (5 bases). The CDR3 runs 14 residues. V was trimmed by 7 bases and J by 4 bases, leaving 13 bases between them. Germline V gene lookup returns CDR1 MGHDK and CDR2 SYGVNS. DNA for the CDR3: TGTGCCAGCACCGCCCAGGGTCGCACCGGGGAGCTGTTTTTT. It translates to CASTAQGRTGELFF.

V and J are TRBV9 and TRBJ2-2; D is perhaps TRBD1 (6 bases). Trimming took off 4 bases at V and 4 bases at J, with 20 bases between the two ends. Germline lookup yields CDR1 SGDLS and CDR2 YYNGEE. This CDR3 comprises 17 residues. The CDR3 sequence is CASSPSKTGWSTGELFF. The CDR3 nucleotides read TGTGCCAGCAGCCCATCAAAGACAGGTTGGAGCACCGGGGAGCTGTTTTTT.

The chain links TRBV7-9 to TRBJ1-1; TRBD1 matches 10 bases. CDR1 is SEHNR, CDR2 FQNEAQ, per germline (reference sequence). This CDR3 contains 16 residues. Trimming cost V 3 bases and J 4 bases; bases outside gene matches: 8. CDR3 nucleotides: TGTGCCAGCAGCTTTGACAGGGGGCTAGGGAGCACTGAAGCTTTCTTT. Translated: CASSFDRGLGSTEAFF. The complete variable domain, with remaining parts taken from reference TRBV7-9 and TRBJ1-1, reads DTGVSQNPRHKITKRGQNVTFRCDPISEHNRLYWYRQTLGQGPEFLTYFQNEAQLEKSRLLSDRFSAERPKGSFSTLEIQRTEQGDSAMYLCASSFDRGLGSTEAFFGQGTRLTVV.

The V gene is TRBV14, the J gene TRBJ1-6; D perhaps matches TRBD1 (6 bases). The CDR3 spans 14 residues. Trimming shortened V by 5 bases and J by 5 bases, and 10 bases separated the two germline ends. Germline loops: CDR1 SGHDN, CDR2 FVKESK. The CDR3 loop is CASSGQIHNSPLHF. The CDR3 region has the DNA TGTGCCAGCAGCGGACAGATACATAATTCACCCCTCCACTTT.

The chain uses TRBV12-1 and TRBJ1-1. TRBV12-1 is classified as a pseudogene. The CDR3 has 16 residues. CDR3: CASSFRGGVLFTEAFF. The CDR3 nucleotides read TGTGCCAGCAGCTTTAGAGGGGGGGTTTTGTTCACTGAAGCTTTCTTT.

The V gene is TRBV2, the J gene TRBJ2-7; TRBD2 aligns across 11 bases. The J segment lost 2 bases and the V segment lost 5 bases, leaving 5 bases of the junction unmatched. The V gene's germline CDR1 is SNHLY and CDR2 FYNNEI. The CDR3 length is 15 residues. CDR3 sequence: CASSPGTSGPYEQYF. CDR3 in DNA: TGTGCCAGCAGTCCCGGGACTAGCGGCCCCTACGAGCAGTACTTC.

This clone appeared a single time. The rearrangement joins TRBV4-1 to TRBJ1-4; a weak D match, TRBD1 (6 bases). Germline CDR1 is MGHRA and CDR2 is YSYEKL. This CDR3 spans 17 amino acids. Between the trimmed V and J ends, which lost 1 base and 4 bases, there was a span of 16 bases. The CDR3 spells CASSQVGSGGGNEKLFF. The CDR3 nucleotides are TGCGCCAGCAGCCAAGTGGGTAGCGGGGGCGGTAATGAAAAACTGTTTTTT.

This clone was observed once. The CDR3 region is CASSSFSGANVLTF. In nucleotides, the CDR3 is TGTGCCAGCAGCTCCTTCTCTGGGGCCAACGTCCTGACTTTC. V usage is TRBV7-6 and J usage is TRBJ2-6; D is undetermined. The CDR3 extends over 14 amino acids. V lost 4 bases, J lost 0 bases, and 4 bases lay in between. Germline V gene sequence: CDR1 SGHVS, CDR2 FNYEAQ.

V gene TRBV2 combines with J gene TRBJ2-1, with TRBD1 matching 9 bases. Germline V CDR1 and CDR2: SNHLY, FYNNEI. V lost 4 bases and J lost 7; bases outside the gene matches: 5. The CDR3 extends over 14 amino acids. The CDR3 region is CASSGDRALNEQFF. For the CDR3, the DNA is TGTGCCAGCAGTGGGGACAGGGCATTGAATGAGCAGTTCTTC. The full variable domain, completed using reference TRBV2 and TRBJ2-1, is EPEVTQTPSHQVTQMGQEVILRCVPISNHLYFYWYRQILGQKVEFLVSFYNNEISEKSEIFDDQFSVERPDGSNFTLKIRSTKLEDSAMYFCASSGDRALNEQFFGPGTRLTVL.

This clone appeared a few times. The gene calls are TRBV19 and TRBJ1-5; D perhaps matches TRBD1 (6 bases). The V and J ends lost 2 bases and 3 bases respectively, with 17 bases between them. The CDR3 length is 17 residues. Looked up from germline, CDR1 is LNHDA and CDR2 is SQIVND (reference sequence). CDR3 nucleotides: TGTGCCAGTAGTATAAGAGGGGGGGCAGTTAACAATCAGCCCCAGCATTTT. Translating it yields CASSIRGGAVNNQPQHF. The variable domain in full, with the rest retrieved from reference TRBV19 and TRBJ1-5, is DGGITQSPKYLFRKEGQNVTLSCEQNLNHDAMYWYRQDPGQGLRLIYYSQIVNDFQKGDIAEGYSVSREKKESFPLTVTSAQKNPTAFYLCASSIRGGAVNNQPQHFGDGTRLSIL.

V and J are TRBV6-4 and TRBJ1-1, with D hard to call. Per germline, CDR1 MRHNA and CDR2 SNTAGT. This CDR3 is 14 amino acids long. V lost 0 bases to trimming and J lost 1 base, with 6 bases between them. In DNA form, the CDR3 reads TGTGCCAGCAGTGACTCGGGGAGGAACACTGAAGCTTTCTTT. Its translation is CASSDSGRNTEAFF.

The CDR3 DNA reads as TGTGCCAGTAGTATGAACAGGGTAAGCAATCAGCCCCAGCATTTT. It is translated as CASSMNRVSNQPQHF. V is TRBV19 and J is TRBJ1-5; D might be TRBD1 (6 bases). V was cut by 3 bases and J by 1 base, with 10 bases left in between. CDR3 length: 15 amino acids. In germline, CDR1 is LNHDA, CDR2 SQIVND (reference sequence).

The rearrangement uses TRBV2 and TRBJ2-7; perhaps TRBD1 as D (5 bases). The CDR3 has 16 amino acids. Trimming left V 0 bases short and J 2 bases short, with 14 bases between. Per the germline V gene, CDR1 is SNHLY and CDR2 is FYNNEI. CDR3: CASSEALFPDTYEQYF. CDR3 nucleotide sequence: TGTGCCAGCAGTGAAGCGCTTTTCCCGGACACCTACGAGCAGTACTTC.

The chain couples TRBV19 to TRBJ2-3; D perhaps matches TRBD2 (6 bases). In germline, CDR1 is LNHDA, CDR2 SQIVND (reference sequence). The ends were cut back, 2 bases at V and 6 bases at J, with 12 bases in the middle. The CDR3 covers 14 residues. In nucleotides, the CDR3 is TGTGCCAGTAGTATAAGCGGGTTGGGGGATACGCAGTATTTT. This sequence encodes CASSISGLGDTQYF.

The chain has TRBV4-1 and TRBJ1-5; D is perhaps TRBD1 (5 bases). V lost 0 bases and J lost 3, with 15 bases in between. The CDR3 consists of 17 residues. CDR1 is MGHRA, CDR2 YSYEKL, per germline. The CDR3 region is CASSQEGVRAYNQPQHF. CDR3 sequence (DNA): TGCGCCAGCAGCCAAGAAGGAGTCAGGGCCTACAATCAGCCCCAGCATTTT.

The chain recombines TRBV5-4 with TRBJ2-7; weak D call: TRBD2 (5 bases). This CDR3 comprises 16 residues. Trimming removed 3 bases at V and 0 bases at J, with 16 bases between. CDR1 and CDR2 (germline): SGHNT, YYREEE (reference sequence). DNA of the CDR3: TGTGCCAGCAGCTCCTGGGCCGGGATAAGCTCCTACGAGCAGTACTTC. This gives the protein CASSSWAGISSYEQYF.

The chain joins TRBV24-1 to TRBJ1-1; TRBD1 matches at 11 bases. CDR1 is KGHDR, CDR2 SFDVKD, per germline. The CDR3 is 18 amino acids. J was trimmed by 3 bases and V by 7 bases; bases with no gene match: 15. This chain's CDR3 is CATRPSWRMGQGDTEAFF. The CDR3 region has the DNA TGTGCCACCAGACCTTCTTGGAGAATGGGACAGGGGGACACTGAAGCTTTCTTT.

The chain employs TRBV27 and TRBJ2-2, with D maybe TRBD1 (5 bases). The CDR3 is 12 amino acids. Trimming cost V 3 bases and J 10 bases, with 9 bases left between them. The germline gives CDR1 MNHEY, CDR2 SMNVEV (reference sequence). The CDR3 DNA reads as TGTGCCAGCAGTTTGGAAGGGGCGGAGCTGTTTTTT. Residues: CASSLEGAELFF.

This sequence joins TRBV4-3 and TRBJ2-3, with 11 bases lining up with TRBD2. Germline assignment: CDR1 LGHNA and CDR2 YSLEER. This CDR3 comprises 18 residues. J gave up 4 bases and V 0 bases, and 9 bases lay outside the gene matches. The CDR3 DNA reads as TGCGCCAGCAGCCAAGATAAGGTAGCGGGGGGGTTGGCAGATACGCAGTATTTT. Protein product: CASSQDKVAGGLADTQYF.

Concerning this clone itself: Other DNA variants within this sample encode the same CDR3. This sequence joins TRBV5-5 and TRBJ2-3, with 7 nucleotides matching TRBD2. The trim removed 3 bases at V and 0 bases at J, leaving 4 bases unmatched. CDR1 and CDR2 from the germline V gene are SGHKS and YYEKEE (reference sequence). This CDR3 region has 15 residues. DNA of the CDR3: TGTGCCAGCAGCTGGGGAGGGAGCAGCACAGATACGCAGTATTTT. Protein: CASSWGGSSTDTQYF.

Of note for this clone: At the DNA level, this CDR3 is encoded by other sequences in the same sample as well. The J gene is TRBJ1-5, the V gene TRBV4-3; TRBD1 matches 8 bases. Germline CDR1 and CDR2: LGHNA and YSLEER. J was trimmed by 4 bases and V by 1 base; bases with no gene match: 0. This CDR3 contains 14 residues. In DNA form, the CDR3 reads TGCGCCAGCAGCCAAGGACAGGGGAATCAGCCCCAGCATTTT. It is translated as CASSQGQGNQPQHF.

As concerns this clone: The sample holds other DNA sequences that translate to the same CDR3. The V gene is TRBV5-1, the J gene TRBJ2-3; D is unclear. Germline V gene sequence: CDR1 SGHRS, CDR2 YFSETQ. V lost 0 bases and J lost 2, with 7 bases in between. The CDR3 has 14 residues. CDR3 loop: CASSLGQATDTQYF. CDR3 DNA: TGCGCCAGCAGCTTGGGCCAGGCCACAGATACGCAGTATTTT.